This T cell receptor beta chain was observed in a study of Tregs in tolerant kidney transplant recipients. Overall study findings and caveats: No direct test of biological reproducibility was done here. Findings come from small patient numbers and require larger validation.

CD4+CD25+CD127- Tregs, CD4+CD25- non-Tregs, CD4 and CD8 cells were sorted. The data were produced by immunoSEQ multiplex PCR, yet TCRdb's version contains in-frame clones alone and is incomplete. The table has some 100,000 clones, roughly 92% seen once. To note about this clone: Antigen: not known.

The germline gives CDR1 SEHNR, CDR2 FQNEAQ (reference sequence). The V and J ends lost 1 base and 2 bases respectively, with 8 bases between them. The CDR3 sequence is 14 residues long. The sequence came from a human donor in good health. The J gene is TRBJ1-2, the V gene TRBV7-9, with D unclear. The specimen was CD4+ T cells from blood. CDR3 protein: CASSLVRENYGYTF. CDR3 coding DNA: TGTGCCAGCAGCTTAGTCCGGGAGAACTATGGCTACACCTTC.